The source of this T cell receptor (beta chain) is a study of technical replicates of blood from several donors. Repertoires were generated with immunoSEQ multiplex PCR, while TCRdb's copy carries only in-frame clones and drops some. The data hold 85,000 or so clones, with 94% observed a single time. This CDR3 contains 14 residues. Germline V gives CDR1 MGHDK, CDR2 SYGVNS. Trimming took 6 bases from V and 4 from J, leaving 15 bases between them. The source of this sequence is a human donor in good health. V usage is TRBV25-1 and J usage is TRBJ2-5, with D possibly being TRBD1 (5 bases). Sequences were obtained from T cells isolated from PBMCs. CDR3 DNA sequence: TGTGCCAGCAGCGATACAGGATCTGGAGAGACCCAGTACTTC. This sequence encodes CASSDTGSGETQYF.